This T cell receptor beta chain stems from a study of cytomegalovirus exposure and HLA in healthy donors. The PCR had 60 Vbeta and 13 Jbeta primers. Generated by immunoSEQ multiplex PCR, the TCRdb table keeps only in-frame clones and is missing some. Here the sample spans about 80,000 clones, 65% to 70% being singletons. V dropped 8 bases and J dropped 10 bases, with 18 bases sitting between them. The germline CDR1 and CDR2 sequences are MNHNS and SASEGT. This CDR3 contains 14 residues. The receptor comes from a woman aged 50 to 60 in good health and CMV-seropositive. The sequenced material came from PBMCs. This sequence joins TRBV6-1 and TRBJ1-6; perhaps TRBD1 as D (5 bases). This CDR3 is CASSRGAEDSPLHF. Written as DNA, the CDR3 is TGTGCCAGCTCAAGGGGCGCTGAGGACTCACCCCTCCACTTT.